The 23 T cell receptor beta chains reported below all come from one sample, sequenced in a study of blood T cell repertoires in COVID-19. Sequencing was performed with immunoSEQ multiplex PCR; in TCRdb, only in-frame clones are kept and a portion is missing. This sample yields approximately 400,000 clones, of which roughly 90% are seen a single time; about 1.2% belongs to the top ten. Sequences were obtained from peripheral blood. The receptor set was obtained from a man between 35 and 55 years old with acute or convalescent COVID-19.

The chain couples TRBV27 to TRBJ1-1; 8 bases fit TRBD1. Germline values: CDR1 MNHEY, CDR2 SMNVEV (reference sequence). CDR3 length: 17 residues. The V segment lost 4 bases and the J segment 0 bases; nucleotides outside the gene matches: 10. The CDR3 spells CASSSPGQVGMNTEAFF. The CDR3 coding sequence is TGTGCCAGCAGTTCACCGGGACAGGTGGGGATGAACACTGAAGCTTTCTTT.

The chain links TRBV9 to TRBJ1-3; D gene unclear. In germline, CDR1 is SGDLS, CDR2 YYNGEE. CDR3 length: 14 residues. The ends were cut back, 0 bases at V and 3 bases at J, with 7 bases in the middle. The CDR3 is CASSVEGGGNTIYF. The CDR3 region has the DNA TGTGCCAGCAGCGTAGAGGGAGGTGGAAACACCATATATTTT. Variable domain in full (rest from reference TRBV9 and TRBJ1-3): DSGVTQTPKHLITATGQRVTLRCSPRSGDLSVYWYQQSLDQGLQFLIQYYNGEERAKGNILERFSAQQFPDLHSELNLSSLELGDSALYFCASSVEGGGNTIYFGEGSWLTVV.

CDR3 amino acids: CASSPVGGATEAFF. The CDR3 DNA reads as TGTGCCAGCAGCCCAGTGGGGGGGGCCACTGAAGCTTTCTTT. The genes are TRBV27 and TRBJ1-1; D is perhaps TRBD1 (6 bases). CDR1 and CDR2 (germline): MNHEY, SMNVEV (reference sequence). V was trimmed by 6 bases and J by 4 bases, leaving 15 bases between them. This CDR3 contains 14 residues.

The gene calls are TRBV9 and TRBJ1-1, with TRBD1 matching 9 bases. CDR3 length equals 15 residues. V was clipped by 5 bases and J by 10 bases; unmatched bases: 15. Germline values: CDR1 SGDLS, CDR2 YYNGEE. In DNA form, the CDR3 reads TGTGCCAGCAGTCCCTCCTGGGGGGACAGGGATGGAGCTTTCTTT. Protein: CASSPSWGDRDGAFF.

CDR3: CASSSTGDVGYTF. The CDR3 DNA is TGTGCCAGCAGTTCGACAGGGGATGTGGGCTACACCTTC. This chain uses TRBV28 with TRBJ1-2, with 8 nucleotides matching TRBD1. Germline loops: CDR1 MDHEN, CDR2 SYDVKM. V shed 4 bases and J 8 bases; nucleotides not matched to a gene: 6. The CDR3 covers 13 residues.

There are a few counts of this clone. This chain joins TRBV6-4 and TRBJ1-5; D remains unclear. Germline V lookup: CDR1 MRHNA, CDR2 SNTAGT. With 9 bases removed from V and 7 bases from J, the gap between germline ends came to 16 bases. CDR3 length equals 13 residues. The CDR3 spells CASFRVQVQPQHF. The CDR3 DNA is TGTGCCAGTTTCAGAGTTCAGGTCCAGCCCCAGCATTTT.

The V gene is TRBV5-1, the J gene TRBJ2-1, with D maybe TRBD1 (6 bases). The CDR3 is 14 amino acids. Germline V gene sequence: CDR1 SGHRS, CDR2 YFSETQ. V lost 0 bases and J 6 bases, leaving 10 bases between the germline ends. CDR3 loop: CASSLDQGINEQFF. In DNA, the CDR3 is TGCGCCAGCAGCTTGGATCAGGGGATCAATGAGCAGTTCTTC.

This sequence joins TRBV15 and TRBJ2-7, with 7 nucleotides matching TRBD1. CDR3 length equals 15 residues. The germline CDR1 and CDR2 sequences are LNHNV and YYDKDF (reference sequence). Germline trimming cut 0 bases from V and 2 bases from J; bases unmatched to any gene: 4. CDR3 nucleotides: TGTGCCACCAGCAGAGAAAGGCAGGGGGCCTACGAGCAGTACTTC. The encoded protein is CATSRERQGAYEQYF.

The chain couples TRBV28 to TRBJ1-5, with 8 bases matching TRBD1. Trimming cost V 6 bases and J 5 bases; bases outside gene matches: 6. The CDR3 contains 14 residues. Germline CDR1 is MDHEN and CDR2 is SYDVKM. CDR3 region: CASRRTGRYQPQHF. CDR3 nucleotide sequence: TGTGCCAGCAGGCGGACAGGGAGGTATCAGCCCCAGCATTTT.

This clone was counted a few times. This rearrangement joins TRBV28 to TRBJ2-5; 7 bases fit TRBD2. The CDR3 length is 17 residues. CDR1 and CDR2 (germline): MDHEN, SYDVKM. Trimming cost V 7 bases and J 5 bases; bases outside gene matches: 19. CDR3 sequence (DNA): TGTGCCAGCAATACCCAGAGAGCGTCCCAGCGGGGCGAGACCCAGTACTTC. Encoded protein: CASNTQRASQRGETQYF.

This chain uses TRBV14 with TRBJ2-7; weak D call: TRBD1 (5 bases). CDR3 size: 14 residues. Trimming removed 1 base at V and 4 bases at J, with 11 bases between. Germline assignment: CDR1 SGHDN and CDR2 FVKESK. In DNA form, the CDR3 reads TGTGCCAGCAGCCAAGGGGGCTGGGGATACGAGCAGTACTTC. It yields the protein CASSQGGWGYEQYF.

V is TRBV5-4 and J is TRBJ2-1; tentative D call: TRBD2 (6 bases). Trimming cost V 7 bases and J 2 bases, with 13 bases left between them. This CDR3 comprises 14 residues. Germline loops: CDR1 SGHNT, CDR2 YYREEE (reference sequence). The CDR3 is CASPSAGPYNEQFF. Written as DNA, the CDR3 is TGTGCCAGCCCCTCCGCGGGACCCTACAATGAGCAGTTCTTC.

This chain links TRBV10-3 with TRBJ1-2; 7 bases align to TRBD1. Germline V gene data show CDR1 as ENHRY and CDR2 as SYGVKD. V dropped 5 bases and J dropped 8; count of bases not matched to a gene: 8. There are 13 residues in the CDR3. The CDR3 DNA follows: TGTGCCATCAGTCATGAGGGGGCCAGGGGCTACACCTTC. It yields the protein CAISHEGARGYTF.

Concerning this clone: Other nucleotide sequences in the sample specify the same CDR3. This sequence joins TRBV7-3 and TRBJ2-1, with TRBD1 as a possible D gene (6 bases). CDR1 is SGHTA and CDR2 is FQGTGA in the germline V gene. The CDR3 consists of 16 residues. The V and J ends lost 2 bases and 0 bases respectively, with 11 bases between them. CDR3 residues: CASSLLAGASYNEQFF. CDR3 sequence (DNA): TGTGCCAGCAGCTTACTCGCAGGGGCCTCCTACAATGAGCAGTTCTTC.

This clone was picked up one time. This sequence joins TRBV28 and TRBJ2-7, with 7 nucleotides matching TRBD1. The CDR3 sequence is 15 residues long. Per the germline V gene, CDR1 is MDHEN and CDR2 is SYDVKM. V was clipped by 5 bases and J by 2 bases; unmatched bases: 9. The CDR3 is CASSPLFTGAYEQYF. CDR3 nucleotides: TGTGCCAGCAGTCCCTTATTTACAGGGGCCTACGAGCAGTACTTC.

The CDR3 bases are TGTGCCAGCAGTTACTCGGTGTTCGGCAGGGGCGGCGGGAACACTGAAGCTTTCTTT. It yields the protein CASSYSVFGRGGGNTEAFF. This chain links TRBV6-2 or TRBV6-3 with TRBJ1-1; TRBD1 might be the D (6 bases). The CDR3 spans 19 residues. V lost 0 bases to trimming and J lost 1 base, with 21 bases between them. Germline loops: CDR1 MNHEY, CDR2 SVGEGT.

The chain links TRBV11-2 to TRBJ1-5, with 8 nucleotides matching TRBD1. The CDR3 runs to 14 residues. CDR1 is SGHAT, CDR2 FQNNGV, per germline. V was pared by 5 bases and J by 4 bases, with 4 bases of the junction left unmatched. This CDR3 reads CASSPGTGNQPQHF. The CDR3 region has the DNA TGTGCCAGCAGCCCAGGGACAGGTAATCAGCCCCAGCATTTT.

J is TRBJ2-3 and V is TRBV7-3; D ambiguous. This CDR3 contains 14 residues. Trimming shortened V by 3 bases and J by 0 bases, and 7 bases separated the two germline ends. The germline V gene has CDR1 SGHTA and CDR2 FQGTGA. The DNA for the CDR3 is TGTGCCAGCAGCTTCAGATTGAGCACAGATACGCAGTATTTT. Its protein product is CASSFRLSTDTQYF. Filled out from reference TRBV7-3 and TRBJ2-3, the complete variable domain reads GAGVSQTPSNKVTEKGKYVELRCDPISGHTALYWYRQSLGQGPEFLIYFQGTGAADDSGLPNDRFFAVRPEGSVSTLKIQRTERGDSAVYLCASSFRLSTDTQYFGPGTRLTVL.

The chain joins TRBV5-1 to TRBJ2-5, with D possibly TRBD1 on 6 matching bases. The CDR3 runs 15 residues. V was shortened by 0 bases and J by 5 bases, with 14 bases between the two germline ends. The V gene's germline CDR1 is SGHRS and CDR2 YFSETQ. The CDR3 spells CASSLAPGVWETQYF. The CDR3 nucleotides are TGCGCCAGCAGCTTGGCGCCAGGGGTCTGGGAGACCCAGTACTTC.

The V gene is TRBV6-5, the J gene TRBJ2-7; TRBD1 matches 10 bases. The CDR3 is made up of 13 amino acids. In germline, CDR1 is MNHEY, CDR2 SVGAGI. J was trimmed by 1 base and V by 11 bases; bases with no gene match: 5. Here the CDR3 DNA reads TGTGCCGTCGGACAGGGGGAGTCCTACGAGCAGTACTTC. As protein: CAVGQGESYEQYF.

This rearrangement joins TRBV6-5 to TRBJ1-2; D ambiguous. CDR3 size: 11 residues. Germline-derived CDR1 and CDR2 are MNHEY and SVGAGI. The germline V and J ends were trimmed by 4 bases and 4 bases, with 4 bases remaining between them. The CDR3 DNA reads TGTGCCAGCAGTTTTAGCTATGGCTACACCTTC. Translating gives CASSFSYGYTF.

Here the CDR3 reads CASSVVPWGDRGNNEQFF. CDR3 sequence (DNA): TGTGCCAGCAGCGTAGTACCTTGGGGGGACAGGGGTAATAATGAGCAGTTCTTC. V gene TRBV9 combines with J gene TRBJ2-1, with 10 bases that match TRBD1. The CDR3 covers 18 residues. The germline V gene has CDR1 SGDLS and CDR2 YYNGEE. The ends lost 0 bases at V and 7 bases at J; junction bases unmatched: 13.

V is TRBV7-9 and J is TRBJ2-1; D is unclear. CDR3 length: 12 residues. Germline V CDR1 and CDR2: SEHNR, FQNEAQ (reference sequence). The ends were cut back, 0 bases at V and 10 bases at J, with 7 bases in the middle. The CDR3 reads CASSLAGPEQFF. DNA of the CDR3: TGTGCCAGCAGCTTAGCGGGCCCAGAGCAGTTCTTC.